This T cell receptor (beta chain) was retrieved from a study of CD8+CD57+ T cells in acquired aplastic anemia. Findings of the study overall: Overlapping CD8+ CDR3 repertoires of patients and controls contained approximately 28 shared sequences.

Whoever was chosen for sequencing had shown CD8+CD57+ cell expansion by flow cytometry. This clonotype was observed a handful of times. What it binds is not known. Germline CDR1 is SEHNR and CDR2 is FQNEAQ (reference sequence). CDR3 length equals 15 residues. Trimming shortened V by 3 bases and J by 3 bases, and 11 bases separated the two germline ends. The use of genomic DNA as template underpinned the TCR beta VDJ and CDR3 profiling. Via MiXCR, TCRdb re-called the reads, giving one row per CDR3 protein. The table lists hundreds of thousands of distinct CDR3 sequences, approximately 60% of them singletons, with roughly 1.2% in the top ten.

Sample: sorted CD4+, CD8+, or CD8+CD57+ T cells (not recorded which) from PBMCs. The chain has TRBV7-9 and TRBJ2-2, with D maybe TRBD2 (7 bases). The receptor's source is a human donor with aplastic anemia. CDR3 sequence (DNA): TGTGCCAGCAGCTTCCAGGGGAGGGACACCGGGGAGCTGTTTTTT. Translation gives CASSFQGRDTGELFF. The whole variable domain, filled in from reference TRBV7-9 and TRBJ2-2, reads DTGVSQNPRHKITKRGQNVTFRCDPISEHNRLYWYRQTLGQGPEFLTYFQNEAQLEKSRLLSDRFSAERPKGSFSTLEIQRTEQGDSAMYLCASSFQGRDTGELFFGEGSRLTVL.